Each of the 4 T cell receptor beta chains below was sequenced from the same sample in a study of cytomegalovirus exposure and HLA in healthy donors. The primer mix had 60 Vbeta and 13 Jbeta primers. Produced via immunoSEQ multiplex PCR; TCRdb's table is partial and in-frame only. Altogether under 200,000 clones are present, around 84% being singletons, with the ten largest covering approximately 3.6%. The source material was PBMCs. Source of these receptors: a man aged 40-55 years in good health and CMV-seropositive.

The chain links TRBV10-1 to TRBJ1-1; unclear D gene. The CDR3 sequence is 15 residues long. V lost 2 bases and J lost 3, with 13 bases in between. Germline V CDR1 and CDR2: WNHNN, SYGVQD (reference sequence). The CDR3 DNA follows: TGCGCCAGCAGTGAGGACTCGGGTCGGGACACTGAAGCTTTCTTT. This codes for CASSEDSGRDTEAFF.

The rearrangement uses TRBV7-2 and TRBJ2-5; 7 bases map to TRBD2. The trim removed 8 bases at V and 4 bases at J, leaving 10 bases unmatched. The CDR3 has 14 residues. Germline V gives CDR1 SGHTA, CDR2 FQGNSA. The CDR3 is CASFLSGGRETQYF. CDR3 sequence (DNA): TGTGCCAGCTTTCTCTCGGGGGGACGAGAGACCCAGTACTTC.

The chain employs TRBV4-3 and TRBJ2-3, with D tentatively TRBD2 (6 bases). Trimming took 1 base from V and 3 from J, leaving 11 bases between them. The CDR3 totals 15 residues. Germline assignment: CDR1 LGHNA and CDR2 YSLEER. CDR3 nucleotide sequence: TGCGCCAGCAGCCAAGGGGGGAGCGGGACAGATACGCAGTATTTT. It specifies CASSQGGSGTDTQYF.

The V call is TRBV27, the J call TRBJ2-2; 11 bases match TRBD2. The CDR3 is made up of 15 amino acids. Unmatched junction bases numbered 3, after V lost 5 bases and J lost 4 bases. CDR1 is MNHEY, CDR2 SMNVEV, per germline (reference sequence). DNA for the CDR3: TGTGCCAGCAGTCCTCTAGCGGGAGGCACCGGGGAGCTGTTTTTT. It yields the protein CASSPLAGGTGELFF.